This T cell receptor (beta chain) was captured in a study of shared clonotypes between healthy human individuals. Study-level background: The cohort had two women and a few men, ages 18 to 49.

The CDR3 length is 12 residues. CDR1 is MGHRA, CDR2 YSYEKL, per germline. Trimming shortened V by 0 bases and J by 6 bases, and 6 bases separated the two germline ends. Data came from immunoSEQ multiplex PCR; TCRdb stores just in-frame clones and leaves some out. The table shows about 2 million clones, with about 95% occurring only once. With respect to this clone: The sample carries other DNA sequences with the same CDR3.

Naive CD8 cells lacked CD45RO, underwent positive selection for CCR7 and left out terminally differentiated effector memory CD45RA+ cells. This receptor was taken from a man aged 18 to 30 in good health. Input material: naive CD8+ T cells sorted from blood. This chain uses TRBV4-1 with TRBJ2-7, with a possible D match to TRBD2 (5 bases). In DNA, the CDR3 is TGCGCCAGCAGCCAAGATCGGGGCGAGCAGTACTTC. It translates to CASSQDRGEQYF.